Following are 27 T cell receptor beta chains from one sample sequenced in a study of sequential checkpoint blockade in melanoma. The treatment denotes: randomized to nivolumab then ipilimumab (arm A) or the reverse (arm B). The data were produced by immunoSEQ multiplex PCR, yet TCRdb's version contains in-frame clones alone and is incomplete. Among thousands of clones listed, approximately 22% were seen once. Sample: tumor tissue (inferred from file names), taken from a patient given nivolumab and ipilimumab in sequence. The receptors originated from a human donor with melanoma.

The sample holds a few counts of this clone. The gene calls are TRBV6-8 and TRBJ2-7; the match to TRBD1 covers 8 bases. Germline lookup yields CDR1 MNHGY and CDR2 SAAAGT. The CDR3 has 14 amino acids. V was clipped by 10 bases and J by 2 bases; unmatched bases: 10. CDR3 sequence (DNA): TGTGCCATCAGGGGGACAGGACAAACCTACGAGCAGTACTTC. It encodes CAIRGTGQTYEQYF.

J is TRBJ1-6 and V is TRBV11-3; TRBD1 matches 9 bases. Germline CDR1 and CDR2: SGHNT and YENEEA. This CDR3 is built from 14 residues. Trimming cost V 5 bases and J 7 bases; bases outside gene matches: 3. The CDR3 spells CASSGDRENSPLHF. DNA for the CDR3: TGTGCCAGCAGCGGGGACAGGGAAAATTCACCCCTCCACTTT.

In its sample, this clone was seen a few times. The chain uses TRBV6-8 and TRBJ1-5, with TRBD1 as a possible D gene (6 bases). Germline V gives CDR1 MNHGY, CDR2 SAAAGT. The CDR3 runs to 13 residues. V lost 8 bases and J lost 9, with 17 bases in between. CDR3 nucleotides: TGTGCCAGCGGACTGACAGGTTCTTCGCCCCAGCATTTT. Translating it yields CASGLTGSSPQHF.

This clone was detected many times. The genes are TRBV11-3 and TRBJ2-7; 7 positions agree with TRBD2. V lost 3 bases, J lost 4 bases, and 6 bases stayed unmatched. The V gene's germline CDR1 is SGHNT and CDR2 YENEEA. The CDR3 consists of 14 residues. Written as DNA, the CDR3 is TGTGCCAGCAGCTTTGGGGGGGGACCTTACGAGCAGTACTTC. Protein: CASSFGGGPYEQYF.

The rearrangement joins TRBV6-8 to TRBJ1-5; 7 bases fit TRBD1. After removal of 10 bases from V and 0 bases from J, the junction contained 6 bases not matched to a gene. CDR1 is MNHGY and CDR2 is SAAAGT in the germline V gene. The CDR3 length is 14 residues. The CDR3: CATQGDYSNQPQHF. The CDR3 DNA sequence: TGTGCCACCCAGGGGGACTATAGCAATCAGCCCCAGCATTTT.

The gene calls are TRBV19 and TRBJ2-7, with TRBD2 identical over 11 bases. The CDR3 consists of 12 residues. Germline loops: CDR1 LNHDA, CDR2 SQIVND (reference sequence). J was trimmed by 3 bases and V by 8 bases; bases with no gene match: 0. The chain's CDR3 is CASGTSGYEQYF. The DNA for the CDR3 is TGTGCCAGTGGGACTAGCGGCTACGAGCAGTACTTC.

The V gene is TRBV19, the J gene TRBJ2-3; 7 nucleotides agree with TRBD2. The V gene end was trimmed by 10 bases and the J gene end by 2 bases; junction bases not matched to a gene: 9. This CDR3 has 14 amino acids. Germline assignment: CDR1 LNHDA and CDR2 SQIVND (reference sequence). The CDR3 here is CATATSSVTDTQYF. In DNA, the CDR3 is TGTGCCACCGCGACTAGCTCGGTCACAGATACGCAGTATTTT.

The chain joins TRBV6-8 to TRBJ2-2; 10 bases line up with TRBD2. V trimming: 7 bases; J trimming: 3 bases; junction bases outside the gene matches: 5. CDR1 MNHGY and CDR2 SAAAGT come from the germline V gene. There are 15 residues in the CDR3. The CDR3 is CASTGTSADTGELFF. Written as DNA, the CDR3 is TGTGCCAGCACCGGGACTAGCGCGGACACCGGGGAGCTGTTTTTT.

The rearrangement links TRBV29-1 to TRBJ2-7, with D possibly being TRBD1 (5 bases). The CDR3 has 15 amino acids. V was shortened by 0 bases and J by 3 bases, with 15 bases between the two germline ends. CDR1 is SQVTM, CDR2 ANQGSEA, per germline. In nucleotides, the CDR3 is TGCAGCGTTGAAGATCCCGTTGGAAGGGGCTACGAGCAGTACTTC. It codes for CSVEDPVGRGYEQYF.

This clone was picked up a small number of times. J is TRBJ1-6 and V is TRBV14; D unclear. V was cut by 4 bases and J by 13 bases, with 17 bases left in between. The germline gives CDR1 SGHDN, CDR2 FVKESK. The CDR3 runs to 14 residues. CDR3 sequence: CASSPTGLGSPLHF. As DNA, the CDR3 is TGTGCCAGCAGCCCGACGGGGTTGGGTAGTCCCCTCCACTTT. Full variable domain (missing parts from reference TRBV14 and TRBJ1-6): EAGVTQFPSHSVIEKGQTVTLRCDPISGHDNLYWYRRVMGKEIKFLLHFVKESKQDESGMPNNRFLAERTGGTYSTLKVQPAELEDSGVYFCASSPTGLGSPLHFGNGTRLTVT.

This clone was found a few times. The rearrangement links TRBV2 to TRBJ1-2; 7 nucleotides match TRBD1. The CDR3 totals 12 residues. J was trimmed by 6 bases and V by 7 bases; bases with no gene match: 5. Germline CDR1 is SNHLY and CDR2 is FYNNEI. CDR3 DNA: TGTGCCAGCATCAGAGACAGGGATGGCTACACCTTC. Translation: CASIRDRDGYTF.

Ten or more counts support this clone. The CDR3 DNA reads as TGTGCCAGCAGCACCACACCCCCTAGCGTTGACACCGGGGAGCTGTTTTTT. Amino acid sequence: CASSTTPPSVDTGELFF. This chain links TRBV6-8 with TRBJ2-2; TRBD2 is a possible D gene (6 bases). There are 17 residues in the CDR3. Germline values: CDR1 MNHGY, CDR2 SAAAGT. V dropped 6 bases and J dropped 3 bases, with 20 bases sitting between them.

In its sample, this clone was seen a few times. V is TRBV11-3 and J is TRBJ1-6, with 10 bases matching TRBD1. V lost 5 bases to trimming and J lost 9 bases; unmatched junction nucleotides: 7. Germline values: CDR1 SGHNT, CDR2 YENEEA. The CDR3 has 15 residues. The CDR3 nucleotides are TGTGCCAGCAGCCGAGACAGGGGGCTTGCTTCACCCCTCCACTTT. Its protein is CASSRDRGLASPLHF.

The J gene is TRBJ1-1, the V gene TRBV19; 9 positions agree with TRBD1. The CDR3 has 14 amino acids. Germline V gene lookup returns CDR1 LNHDA and CDR2 SQIVND (reference sequence). Trimming cost V 7 bases and J 0 bases; bases outside gene matches: 3. CDR3 bases: TGTGCCAGTACCAGGACAGGGGTGAACACTGAAGCTTTCTTT. This gives the protein CASTRTGVNTEAFF.

There are many counts of this clone. This sequence joins TRBV11-3 and TRBJ1-5, with D possibly TRBD1 on 5 matching bases. CDR1 and CDR2 from the germline V gene are SGHNT and YENEEA. Trimming removed 5 bases from V and 10 bases from J, with 18 bases in between. This CDR3 is built from 14 residues. The CDR3, as DNA: TGTGCCAGCAGCCCGTGGGGCGGTGAACGACCCCAGCATTTT. This sequence encodes CASSPWGGERPQHF.

Only a few counts were recorded for this clone. The rearrangement uses TRBV6-8 and TRBJ1-1; 9 bases agree with TRBD1. V lost 5 bases to trimming and J lost 3 bases; unmatched junction nucleotides: 4. This CDR3 is 14 amino acids long. Germline CDR1 reads MNHGY; CDR2 reads SAAAGT. The chain's CDR3 is CASSIRDRDTEAFF. As DNA, the CDR3 is TGTGCCAGCAGTATCCGGGACAGGGACACTGAAGCTTTCTTT.

With regard to this clone: One junction end disagrees with the germline gene, perhaps due to a read error. The chain joins TRBV6-8 to TRBJ2-7, with a tentative D call TRBD1 (6 bases). The CDR3 covers 14 residues. Germline CDR1 is MNHGY and CDR2 is SAAAGT. CDR3 coding DNA: TGTGCCAGCAGTAACTCGGGCAGGGGATCCGAGCAGTACTTC. Translated, it gives CASSNSGRGSEQYF.

This clone was seen more than once but under ten times. V gene TRBV7-6 combines with J gene TRBJ1-5; D possibly corresponds to TRBD1 (6 bases). Germline V gene data show CDR1 as SGHVS and CDR2 as FNYEAQ. The CDR3 is made up of 15 amino acids. The germline V and J ends were trimmed by 4 bases and 4 bases, with 14 bases remaining between them. This chain's CDR3 is CASSWGTGLNQPQHF. The CDR3 region has the DNA TGTGCCAGCAGCTGGGGAACAGGGTTGAATCAGCCCCAGCATTTT.

The genes are TRBV9 and TRBJ2-1; 14 bases are a match to TRBD2. This CDR3 has 17 residues. The germline CDR1 and CDR2 sequences are SGDLS and YYNGEE. With 3 bases clipped from V and 8 bases from J, the junction kept 10 bases outside the gene matches. CDR3 loop: CASSETPGTSGGYEQFF. The CDR3 DNA reads as TGTGCCAGCAGCGAAACCCCCGGGACTAGCGGGGGATATGAGCAGTTCTTC.

This CDR3 reads CASRRDRAVVNQPQHF. CDR3 sequence (DNA): TGTGCCAGTAGGAGGGACAGGGCGGTTGTCAATCAGCCCCAGCATTTT. The chain is built from TRBV19 and TRBJ1-5; 9 nucleotides line up with TRBD1. The CDR3 has 16 residues. Unmatched junction bases numbered 9, after V lost 6 bases and J lost 3 bases. CDR1 and CDR2 from the germline V gene are LNHDA and SQIVND (reference sequence).

This clone was picked up a small number of times. The gene calls are TRBV12-5 and TRBJ2-1; the D gene is possibly TRBD2 (5 bases). Germline V gene sequence: CDR1 LGHNT, CDR2 FRNRAP. The CDR3 consists of 11 residues. The V end lost 0 bases, the J end lost 12 bases, and 6 bases lay between the germline ends. The CDR3 loop reads CASGLVGRQFF. Written as DNA, the CDR3 is TGTGCTAGTGGTTTGGTAGGGAGGCAGTTCTTC.

The chain is built from TRBV15 and TRBJ1-3; TRBD1 matches at 7 bases. The CDR3 extends over 19 amino acids. Trimming cost V 0 bases and J 0 bases; bases outside gene matches: 11. Per the germline V gene, CDR1 is LNHNV and CDR2 is YYDKDF (reference sequence). This chain's CDR3 is CATSRDNRGPSLSGNTIYF. CDR3 DNA: TGTGCCACCAGCAGAGATAATAGGGGGCCTTCCCTCTCTGGAAACACCATATATTTT.

This clone was observed at least ten times. The V and J genes are TRBV6-8 and TRBJ1-6, with a weak D call TRBD1 (6 bases). The V end lost 0 bases, the J end lost 10 bases, and 13 bases lay between the germline ends. From germline, CDR1 is MNHGY and CDR2 SAAAGT. The CDR3 has 15 residues. CDR3 bases: TGTGCCAGCAGTTACTCGGACAGTAAAGGGTCACCCCTCCACTTT. Protein: CASSYSDSKGSPLHF.

This clone was detected ten times or more. The chain combines TRBV11-3 with TRBJ2-7, with 9 bases that match TRBD1. CDR1 and CDR2 from the germline V gene are SGHNT and YENEEA. The J segment lost 9 bases and the V segment lost 5 bases, leaving 11 bases of the junction unmatched. This CDR3 has 14 residues. CDR3 sequence (DNA): TGTGCCAGCAGCCAACCGGGACAGGGAAATAGGCAGTACTTC. This codes for CASSQPGQGNRQYF. Looking up the rest from reference TRBV11-3 and TRBJ2-7 gives the full variable domain: EAGVVQSPRYKIIEKKQPVAFWCNPISGHNTLYWYLQNLGQGPELLIRYENEEAVDDSQLPKDRFSAERLKGVDSTLKIQPAELGDSAVYLCASSQPGQGNRQYFGPGTRLTVT.

This clone was seen a handful of times. The chain carries TRBV6-8 and TRBJ2-2, with TRBD1 as a possible D gene (6 bases). The V gene lost 7 bases and the J gene lost 6 bases, with 18 bases spanning the gap. From germline, CDR1 is MNHGY and CDR2 SAAAGT. The CDR3 extends over 15 amino acids. CDR3 bases: TGTGCCAGCACTAAGGACAGAGGTAGTCCCGGGGAGCTGTTTTTT. It yields the protein CASTKDRGSPGELFF.

This clone was counted only a few times. The rearrangement uses TRBV7-6 and TRBJ2-7; 7 bases align to TRBD2. V trimming: 3 bases; J trimming: 1 base; junction bases outside the gene matches: 6. Germline V gives CDR1 SGHVS, CDR2 FNYEAQ. The CDR3 extends over 15 amino acids. The CDR3 DNA is TGTGCCAGCAGCTTTACCGGGGGAGGGTCCTACGAGCAGTACTTC. Its translation is CASSFTGGGSYEQYF.

The V call is TRBV18, the J call TRBJ2-5; 13 nucleotides agree with TRBD2. Trimming at V came to 0 bases and at J to 5 bases, leaving 3 bases not matched to a gene. The CDR3 extends over 16 amino acids. Germline CDR1 is KGHSH and CDR2 is LQKENI. The CDR3 bases are TGTGCCAGCTCACCACCGACTAGCGGGGGGCCGGAGACCCAGTACTTC. Amino acid sequence: CASSPPTSGGPETQYF.